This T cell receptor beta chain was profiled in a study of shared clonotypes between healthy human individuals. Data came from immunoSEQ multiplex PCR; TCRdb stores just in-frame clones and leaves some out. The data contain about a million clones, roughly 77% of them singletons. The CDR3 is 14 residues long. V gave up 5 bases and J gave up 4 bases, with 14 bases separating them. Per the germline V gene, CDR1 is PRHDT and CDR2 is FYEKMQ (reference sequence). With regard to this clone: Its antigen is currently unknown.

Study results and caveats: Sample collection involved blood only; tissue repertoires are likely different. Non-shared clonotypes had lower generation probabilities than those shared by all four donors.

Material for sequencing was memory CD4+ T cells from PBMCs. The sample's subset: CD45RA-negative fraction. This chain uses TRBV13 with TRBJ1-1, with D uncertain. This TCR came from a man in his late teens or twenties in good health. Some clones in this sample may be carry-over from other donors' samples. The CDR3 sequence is CASSVLRGSTEAFF. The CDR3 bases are TGTGCCAGCAGCGTCCTACGGGGATCCACTGAAGCTTTCTTT. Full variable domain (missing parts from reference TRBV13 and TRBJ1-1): AAGVIQSPRHLIKEKRETATLKCYPIPRHDTVYWYQQGPGQDPQFLISFYEKMQSDKGSIPDRFSAQQFSDYHSELNMSSLELGDSALYFCASSVLRGSTEAFFGQGTRLTVV.